This T cell receptor (beta chain) was sequenced in a study of blood T cell repertoires in COVID-19. For the study at large: PBMCs, B-cell-depleted T cells, or T cells were the source of the cDNA or gDNA that made up the material.

This clone has only a few counts. This CDR3 comprises 16 residues. CDR1 is SGHAT, CDR2 FQNNGV, per germline. V lost 4 bases to trimming and J lost 0 bases; unmatched junction nucleotides: 6. Original analysis: Estimated nucleated cell counts came from reference gene primer amplification. Produced via immunoSEQ multiplex PCR; TCRdb's table is partial and in-frame only. V, J and clone size reflect that table, while D and trimming were determined from the DNA. The top ten hold 4% of the sample, which has over 130,000 clones, 80% to 85% seen once. The V call is TRBV11-2, the J call TRBJ1-3; 7 positions match TRBD1. This TCR was sampled from a woman aged 60-70 years with acute or convalescent COVID-19. The sequencing input was peripheral blood. This CDR3 reads CASSSGTEFSGNTIYF. In nucleotides, the CDR3 is TGTGCCAGCAGCTCCGGGACAGAATTCTCTGGAAACACCATATATTTT.